Listed below are T cell receptor beta chains from one sample, sequenced in a study of vaccination effects on CD4 cells after COVID-19. Sequencing was performed with immunoSEQ multiplex PCR; in TCRdb, only in-frame clones are kept and a portion is missing. The repertoire includes 73,000 or so clones, around 78% of them detected once, and 10% sits in the top ten. No antigen has been assigned to these receptors. The sequenced sample was CD4+ T cells from PBMCs cultured with SARS-CoV-2 spike peptides, obtained before COVID-19 vaccination. All receptors derive from a human donor who received a COVID-19 vaccine. The CDR3 runs from the conserved cysteine through the conserved F or W.

CDR3,V,J
CASKLIAGTDTQYF,TRBV19,TRBJ2-3
CASSLNSNQPQHF,TRBV5-1,TRBJ1-5
CASSSQLSGALNEQFF,TRBV6-4,TRBJ2-1
CASSQTSGNNSPLHF,TRBV3-1/TRBV3-2,TRBJ1-6
CASSETGGYGYTF,TRBV2,TRBJ1-2
CASSTLATGDYGYTF,TRBV6-5,TRBJ1-2
CATSDATGADTQYF,TRBV24-1,TRBJ2-3
CASSLASGGAPGANVLTF,TRBV7-2,TRBJ2-6
CASSQDSEHGYTF,TRBV3-1/TRBV3-2,TRBJ1-2
CASSTRTGANYGYTF,TRBV7-2,TRBJ1-2
CASRGGVPTPQYF,TRBV6-5,TRBJ2-5
CATSDPRDGTRLRGYTF,TRBV24-1,TRBJ1-2
CANLGGTANYSNQPQHF,TRBV19,TRBJ1-5